This TCR beta chain was documented in a study of shared clonotypes between healthy human individuals. Study observations and caveats: Inspection by rarefaction showed sorted-subset sequencing to be incomplete despite large depth.

CD45RO negativity and positive selection for CCR7 defined naive CD8 cells, a population that excluded terminally differentiated effector memory CD45RA+ cells. Notes on this clone: Its specificity is not known.

The V end was cut by 6 bases, the J end by 3 bases, with 5 bases between. CDR3 length equals 12 residues. Germline CDR1 and CDR2: MNHEY and SVGAGI. TCRdb's copy holds only in-frame clones and misses some; the assay was immunoSEQ multiplex PCR. The sample has approximately 2,000,000 clones, around 93% seen once. V is TRBV6-5 and J is TRBJ2-2; D unclear. The sample taken for sequencing was naive CD8+ T cells from PBMCs. The clonotype comes from a man aged 18 to 29 in good health. Some clones in this sample may be carry-over from other donors' samples. The CDR3 is CASRRDTGELFF. CDR3 nucleotide sequence: TGTGCCAGCAGAAGGGACACCGGGGAGCTGTTTTTT.